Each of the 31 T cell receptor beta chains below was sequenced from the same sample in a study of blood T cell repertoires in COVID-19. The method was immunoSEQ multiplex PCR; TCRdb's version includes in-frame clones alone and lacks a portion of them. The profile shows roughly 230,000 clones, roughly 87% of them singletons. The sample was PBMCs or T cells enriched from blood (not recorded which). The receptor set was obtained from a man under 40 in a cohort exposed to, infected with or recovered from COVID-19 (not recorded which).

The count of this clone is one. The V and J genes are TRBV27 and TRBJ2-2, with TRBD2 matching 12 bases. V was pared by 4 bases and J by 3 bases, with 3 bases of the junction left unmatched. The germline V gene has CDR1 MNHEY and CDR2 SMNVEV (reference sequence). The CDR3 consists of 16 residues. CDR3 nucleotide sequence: TGTGCCAGCAGTTCCGGGACTAGCGGGTACACCGGGGAGCTGTTTTTT. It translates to CASSSGTSGYTGELFF.

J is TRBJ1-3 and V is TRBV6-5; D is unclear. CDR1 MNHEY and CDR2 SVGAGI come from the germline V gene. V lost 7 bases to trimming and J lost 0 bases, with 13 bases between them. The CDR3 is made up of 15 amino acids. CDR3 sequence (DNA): TGTGCCAGCATCGGAGGCGGGAGCTCTGGAAACACCATATATTTT. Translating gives CASIGGGSSGNTIYF.

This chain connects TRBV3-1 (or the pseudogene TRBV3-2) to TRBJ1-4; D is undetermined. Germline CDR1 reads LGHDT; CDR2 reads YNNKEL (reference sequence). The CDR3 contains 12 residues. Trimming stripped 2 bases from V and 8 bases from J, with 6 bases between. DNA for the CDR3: TGTGCCAGCAGCCAATTTGAGGAAAAACTGTTTTTT. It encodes CASSQFEEKLFF.

CDR3 sequence (DNA): TGTGCCAGCAGTTACCGGTCTAGCAGCACAGATACGCAGTATTTT. Its translation is CASSYRSSSTDTQYF. The rearrangement uses TRBV6-5 and TRBJ2-3; the D gene is possibly TRBD2 (5 bases). The CDR3 loop spans 15 amino acids. Germline assignment: CDR1 MNHEY and CDR2 SVGAGI. With 2 bases removed from V and 0 bases from J, the gap between germline ends came to 9 bases.

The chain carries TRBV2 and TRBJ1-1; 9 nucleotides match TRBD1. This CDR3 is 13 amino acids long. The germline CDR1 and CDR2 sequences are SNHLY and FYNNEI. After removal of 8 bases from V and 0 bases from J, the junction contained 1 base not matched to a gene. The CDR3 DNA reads TGTGCCAGCGGGACAGGGATGAACACTGAAGCTTTCTTT. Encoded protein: CASGTGMNTEAFF. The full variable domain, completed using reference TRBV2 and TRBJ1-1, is EPEVTQTPSHQVTQMGQEVILRCVPISNHLYFYWYRQILGQKVEFLVSFYNNEISEKSEIFDDQFSVERPDGSNFTLKIRSTKLEDSAMYFCASGTGMNTEAFFGQGTRLTVV.

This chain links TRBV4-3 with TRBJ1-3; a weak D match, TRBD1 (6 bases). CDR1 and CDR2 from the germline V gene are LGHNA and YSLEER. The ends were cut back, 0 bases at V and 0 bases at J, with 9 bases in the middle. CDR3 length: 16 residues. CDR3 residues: CASSQDQGGSGNTIYF. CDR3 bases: TGCGCCAGCAGCCAAGATCAAGGGGGCTCTGGAAACACCATATATTTT.

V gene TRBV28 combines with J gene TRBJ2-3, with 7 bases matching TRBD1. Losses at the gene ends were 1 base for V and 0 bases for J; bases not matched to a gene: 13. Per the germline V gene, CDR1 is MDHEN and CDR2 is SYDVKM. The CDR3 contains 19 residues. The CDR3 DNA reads TGTGCCAGCAGTTTATTAAGTCGTGGCAGGGGGTCTAGCACAGATACGCAGTATTTT. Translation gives CASSLLSRGRGSSTDTQYF. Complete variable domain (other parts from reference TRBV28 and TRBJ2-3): DVKVTQSSRYLVKRTGEKVFLECVQDMDHENMFWYRQDPGLGLRLIYFSYDVKMKEKGDIPEGYSVSREKKERFSLILESASTNQTSMYLCASSLLSRGRGSSTDTQYFGPGTRLTVL.

DNA for the CDR3: TGTGCCAGCAGTTACGGACAGGGTAGGCACGAAGCTTTCTTT. Translating gives CASSYGQGRHEAFF. V and J are TRBV6-2 or TRBV6-3 and TRBJ1-1; TRBD1 aligns across 8 bases. The J segment lost 8 bases and the V segment lost 2 bases, leaving 7 bases of the junction unmatched. The CDR3 contains 14 residues. Germline CDR1 and CDR2: MNHEY and SVGEGT.

The CDR3: CASSLMDLRTGLNTEAFF. In DNA, the CDR3 is TGTGCCAGCAGCCTCATGGACCTGAGGACAGGGTTGAACACTGAAGCTTTCTTT. The rearrangement joins TRBV7-9 to TRBJ1-1; 8 nucleotides agree with TRBD1. V trimming: 5 bases; J trimming: 0 bases; junction bases outside the gene matches: 14. Per germline, CDR1 SEHNR and CDR2 FQNEAQ (reference sequence). The CDR3 consists of 18 residues. The full variable domain, completed using reference TRBV7-9 and TRBJ1-1, is DTGVSQNPRHKITKRGQNVTFRCDPISEHNRLYWYRQTLGQGPEFLTYFQNEAQLEKSRLLSDRFSAERPKGSFSTLEIQRTEQGDSAMYLCASSLMDLRTGLNTEAFFGQGTRLTVV.

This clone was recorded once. The CDR3 DNA is TGTGCCAGCAGACGAGCCGGGACAGCCTACAATGAGCAGTTCTTC. This gives the protein CASRRAGTAYNEQFF. The chain has TRBV11-1 and TRBJ2-1, with 7 bases fitting TRBD1. CDR3 size: 15 residues. The germline V gene has CDR1 SGHAT and CDR2 FQDESV (reference sequence). V was clipped by 6 bases and J by 2 bases; unmatched bases: 7.

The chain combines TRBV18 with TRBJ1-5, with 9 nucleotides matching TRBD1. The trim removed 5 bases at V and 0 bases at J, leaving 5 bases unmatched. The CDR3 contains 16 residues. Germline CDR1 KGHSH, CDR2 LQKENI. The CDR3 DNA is TGTGCCAGCTCAATGAGGGACAGGGATAGCAATCAGCCCCAGCATTTT. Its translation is CASSMRDRDSNQPQHF.

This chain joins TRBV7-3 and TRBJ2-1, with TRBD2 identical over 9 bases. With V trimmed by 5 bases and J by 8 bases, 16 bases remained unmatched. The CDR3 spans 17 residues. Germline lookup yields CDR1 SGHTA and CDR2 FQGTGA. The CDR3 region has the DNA TGTGCCAGCAGCCCCCAAGGTTTGGCGGGAGGGTTTTATGAGCAGTTCTTC. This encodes CASSPQGLAGGFYEQFF.

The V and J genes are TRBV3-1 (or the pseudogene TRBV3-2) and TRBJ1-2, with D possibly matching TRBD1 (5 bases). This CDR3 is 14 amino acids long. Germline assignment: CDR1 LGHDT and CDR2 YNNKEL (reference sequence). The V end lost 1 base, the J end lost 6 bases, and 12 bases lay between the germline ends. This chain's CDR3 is CASSQVVRANGYTF. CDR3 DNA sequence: TGTGCCAGCAGCCAAGTAGTCAGGGCTAATGGCTACACCTTC.

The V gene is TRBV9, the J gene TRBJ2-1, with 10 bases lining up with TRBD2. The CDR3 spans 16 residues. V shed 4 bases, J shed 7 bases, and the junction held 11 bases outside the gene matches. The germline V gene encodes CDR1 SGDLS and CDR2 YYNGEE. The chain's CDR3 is CASSTQAGGPRNEQFF. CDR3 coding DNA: TGTGCCAGCAGCACTCAAGCGGGAGGGCCTCGTAATGAGCAGTTCTTC.

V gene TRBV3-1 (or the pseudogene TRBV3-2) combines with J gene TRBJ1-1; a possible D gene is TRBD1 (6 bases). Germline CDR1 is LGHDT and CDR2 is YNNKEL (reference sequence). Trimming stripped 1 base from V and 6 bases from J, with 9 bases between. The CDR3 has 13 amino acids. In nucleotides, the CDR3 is TGTGCCAGCAGCCAAGGGGCAGGGGCTGAAGCTTTCTTT. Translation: CASSQGAGAEAFF.

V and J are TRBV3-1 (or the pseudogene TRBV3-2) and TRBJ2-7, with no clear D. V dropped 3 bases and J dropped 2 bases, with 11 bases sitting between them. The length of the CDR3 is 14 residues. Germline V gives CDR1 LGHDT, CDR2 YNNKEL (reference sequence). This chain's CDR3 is CASSHIGEPYEQYF. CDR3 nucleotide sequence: TGTGCCAGCAGCCATATAGGAGAGCCCTACGAGCAGTACTTC.

The CDR3 is CASSKTGTTNTGELFF. The CDR3 bases are TGTGCCAGTAGTAAGACAGGGACGACGAACACCGGGGAGCTGTTTTTT. The genes are TRBV19 and TRBJ2-2, with 7 positions matching TRBD1. Losses at the gene ends were 4 bases for V and 0 bases for J; bases not matched to a gene: 5. Germline V lookup: CDR1 LNHDA, CDR2 SQIVND (reference sequence). CDR3 length: 16 amino acids. Drawing the rest from reference TRBV19 and TRBJ2-2, the complete variable domain is DGGITQSPKYLFRKEGQNVTLSCEQNLNHDAMYWYRQDPGQGLRLIYYSQIVNDFQKGDIAEGYSVSREKKESFPLTVTSAQKNPTAFYLCASSKTGTTNTGELFFGEGSRLTVL.

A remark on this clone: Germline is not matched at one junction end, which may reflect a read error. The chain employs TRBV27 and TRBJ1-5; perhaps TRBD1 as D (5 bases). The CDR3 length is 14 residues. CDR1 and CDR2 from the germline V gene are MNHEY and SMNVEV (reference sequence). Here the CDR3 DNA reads TGTGCCAGCAGTTTTGTGGGGCAGCATCAACCCCAGCATTTT. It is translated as CASSFVGQHQPQHF.

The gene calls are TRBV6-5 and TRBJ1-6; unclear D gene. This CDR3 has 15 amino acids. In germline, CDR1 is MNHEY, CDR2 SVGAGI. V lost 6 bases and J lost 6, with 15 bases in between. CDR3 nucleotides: TGTGCCAGCAGCTCTGATTACACGGGTAATTCACCCCTCCACTTT. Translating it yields CASSSDYTGNSPLHF.

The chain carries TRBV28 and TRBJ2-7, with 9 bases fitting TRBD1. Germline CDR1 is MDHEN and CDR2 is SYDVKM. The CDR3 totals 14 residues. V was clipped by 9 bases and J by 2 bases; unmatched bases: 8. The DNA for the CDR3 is TGTGCCAGTAGCTCGGGACAGGGACCCTACGAGCAGTACTTC. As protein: CASSSGQGPYEQYF.

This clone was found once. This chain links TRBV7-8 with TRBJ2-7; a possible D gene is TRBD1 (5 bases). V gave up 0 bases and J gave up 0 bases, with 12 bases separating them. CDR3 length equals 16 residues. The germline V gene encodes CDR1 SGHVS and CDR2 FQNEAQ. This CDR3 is CASSLAHPDSSYEQYF. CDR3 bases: TGTGCCAGCAGCTTAGCGCATCCAGACAGCTCCTACGAGCAGTACTTC.

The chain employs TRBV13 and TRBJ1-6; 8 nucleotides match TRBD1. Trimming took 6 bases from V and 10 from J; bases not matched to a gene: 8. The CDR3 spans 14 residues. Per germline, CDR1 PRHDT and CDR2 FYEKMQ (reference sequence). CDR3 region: CASRVGDRTSPLHF. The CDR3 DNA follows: TGTGCCAGCAGAGTTGGGGACAGGACATCACCCCTCCACTTT.

The CDR3 DNA reads TGTGCCAGCAGCCAAGAAGGTGGGCGGGAGGCCCAATCTAGCACAGATACGCAGTATTTT. This gives the protein CASSQEGGREAQSSTDTQYF. V is TRBV3-1 (or the pseudogene TRBV3-2) and J is TRBJ2-3; 8 bases agree with TRBD2. From germline, CDR1 is LGHDT and CDR2 YNNKEL (reference sequence). V gave up 0 bases and J gave up 0 bases; unmatched junction bases: 14. This CDR3 comprises 20 residues.

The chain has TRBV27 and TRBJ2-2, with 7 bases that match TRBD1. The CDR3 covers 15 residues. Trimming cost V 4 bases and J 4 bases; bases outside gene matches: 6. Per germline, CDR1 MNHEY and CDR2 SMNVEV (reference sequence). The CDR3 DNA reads TGTGCCAGCAGTTCCGACAGGGTGGGCACCGGGGAGCTGTTTTTT. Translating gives CASSSDRVGTGELFF.

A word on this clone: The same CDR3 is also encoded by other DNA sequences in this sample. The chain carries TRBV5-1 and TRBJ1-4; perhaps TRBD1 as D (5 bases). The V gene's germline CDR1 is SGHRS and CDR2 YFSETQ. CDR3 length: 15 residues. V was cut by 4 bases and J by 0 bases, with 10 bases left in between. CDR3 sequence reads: CASSTDSTTNEKLFF. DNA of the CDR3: TGCGCCAGCAGCACCGACAGTACAACTAATGAAAAACTGTTTTTT.

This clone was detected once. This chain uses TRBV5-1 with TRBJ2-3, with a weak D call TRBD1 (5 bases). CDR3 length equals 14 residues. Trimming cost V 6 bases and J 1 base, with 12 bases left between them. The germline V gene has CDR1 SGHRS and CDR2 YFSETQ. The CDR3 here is CASKETVGTDTQYF. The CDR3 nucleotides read TGCGCCAGCAAGGAGACAGTGGGCACAGATACGCAGTATTTT. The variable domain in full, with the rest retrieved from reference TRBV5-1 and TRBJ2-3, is KAGVTQTPRYLIKTRGQQVTLSCSPISGHRSVSWYQQTPGQGLQFLFEYFSETQRNKGNFPGRFSGRQFSNSRSEMNVSTLELGDSALYLCASKETVGTDTQYFGPGTRLTVL.

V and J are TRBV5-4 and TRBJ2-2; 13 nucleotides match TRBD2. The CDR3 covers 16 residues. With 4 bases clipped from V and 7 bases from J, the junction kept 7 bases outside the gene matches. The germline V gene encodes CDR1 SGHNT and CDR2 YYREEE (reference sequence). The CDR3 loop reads CASSGRLAGGDGELFF. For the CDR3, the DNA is TGTGCCAGCAGCGGGAGACTAGCGGGAGGAGACGGGGAGCTGTTTTTT.

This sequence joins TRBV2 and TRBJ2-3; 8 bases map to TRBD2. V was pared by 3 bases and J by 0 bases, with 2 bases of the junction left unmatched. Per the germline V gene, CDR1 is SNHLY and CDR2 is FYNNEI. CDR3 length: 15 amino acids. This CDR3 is CASSDPSGSTDTQYF. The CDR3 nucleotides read TGTGCCAGCAGTGATCCTAGCGGGAGCACAGATACGCAGTATTTT. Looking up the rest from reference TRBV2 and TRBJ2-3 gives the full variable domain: EPEVTQTPSHQVTQMGQEVILRCVPISNHLYFYWYRQILGQKVEFLVSFYNNEISEKSEIFDDQFSVERPDGSNFTLKIRSTKLEDSAMYFCASSDPSGSTDTQYFGPGTRLTVL.

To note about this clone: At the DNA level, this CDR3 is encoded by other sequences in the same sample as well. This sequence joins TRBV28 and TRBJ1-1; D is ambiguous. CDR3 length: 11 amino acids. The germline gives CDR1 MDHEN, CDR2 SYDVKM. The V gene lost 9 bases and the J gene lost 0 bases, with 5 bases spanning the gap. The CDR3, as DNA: TGTGCCAGTTATATGAACACTGAAGCTTTCTTT. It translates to CASYMNTEAFF.

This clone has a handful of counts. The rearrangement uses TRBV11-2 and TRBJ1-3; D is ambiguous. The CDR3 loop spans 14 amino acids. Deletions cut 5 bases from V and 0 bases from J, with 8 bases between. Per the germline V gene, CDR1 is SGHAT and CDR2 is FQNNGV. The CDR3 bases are TGTGCCAGCAGCGTACAGTTCTCTGGAAACACCATATATTTT. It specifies CASSVQFSGNTIYF. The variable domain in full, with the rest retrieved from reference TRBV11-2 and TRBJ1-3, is EAGVAQSPRYKIIEKRQSVAFWCNPISGHATLYWYQQILGQGPKLLIQFQNNGVVDDSQLPKDRFSAERLKGVDSTLKIQPAKLEDSAVYLCASSVQFSGNTIYFGEGSWLTVV.

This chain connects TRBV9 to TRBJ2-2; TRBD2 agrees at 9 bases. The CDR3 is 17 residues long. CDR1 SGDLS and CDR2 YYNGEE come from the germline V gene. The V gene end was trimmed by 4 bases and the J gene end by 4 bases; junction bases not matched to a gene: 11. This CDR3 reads CASSKTLAGAATGELFF. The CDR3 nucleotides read TGTGCCAGCAGCAAGACTTTAGCGGGAGCGGCCACCGGGGAGCTGTTTTTT.